These T cell receptor beta chains were read from a single sample in a study of cytomegalovirus exposure and HLA in healthy donors. Sequencing was performed with immunoSEQ multiplex PCR; in TCRdb, only in-frame clones are kept and a portion is missing. The table lists about 130,000 clones, 80% of them singletons. The sequenced material came from PBMCs. These receptors were taken from a man aged 30 to 45 in good health and CMV-seropositive. CDR3s include the opening cysteine and the closing phenylalanine or tryptophan. D genes are given only for firm matches. Clone size appears in some rows only: once, few, many, or a class for an expanded clone.

>TRBJ2-7|TRBV6-5|once|.
TGTGCCAGGAAGGACAGTCATATCGAGCAGTACTTC
CARKDSHIEQYF
>TRBJ1-1|TRBV6-6|once|TRBD1
TGTGCCAGCAGTGGGGCGACAGGGAAGACGGAAGCTTTCTTT
CASSGATGKTEAFF
>TRBJ1-1|TRBV30|.|.
TGTGCCTGGAGTGTCTACCCGGGGGGGAGGTCGATGGAGGCTTTCTTT
CAWSVYPGGRSMEAFF
>TRBJ2-7|TRBV27|.|TRBD2
TGTGCCAGCGGGGGGCGGGGGGGCATATACGAGCAGTACTTC
CASGGRGGIYEQYF
>TRBJ1-4|TRBV5-6|.|TRBD1
TGTGCCAGCAGCTACAGGGGACAGCTCAATGAAAAACTGTTTTTT
CASSYRGQLNEKLFF
>TRBJ2-5|TRBV5-8|.|TRBD2
TGTGCCAGCAGCTTGGGCCCGGGAGGGGAGCAGTACTTC
CASSLGPGGEQYF
>TRBJ1-5|TRBV19|.|.
TGTGCCAGTAGTATAATGGGGGGAGAACAGCCCCAGCATTTT
CASSIMGGEQPQHF
>TRBJ1-2|TRBV2|.|.
TGTGCCAGCAGTGCGGACAGAGCCAACTATGGCTACACCTTC
CASSADRANYGYTF
>TRBJ2-7|TRBV7-8|.|TRBD2
TGTGCCAGCAGCTCAAAGCGGGGGGGAAACTACGAGCAGTACTTC
CASSSKRGGNYEQYF
>TRBJ2-7|TRBV6-6|.|TRBD1
TGTGCCAGCAGCCCCGTGGCAGGGGGCAAGTACGAGCAGTACTTC
CASSPVAGGKYEQYF
>TRBJ2-3|TRBV19|.|.
TGTGCCAGTAGTATACGGGGACAATCCACAGATACGCAGTATTTT
CASSIRGQSTDTQYF
>TRBJ2-5|TRBV5-1|.|.
TGCGCCAGCAGCCACCCCACTGGGGCGCAAGAGACCCAGTACTTC
CASSHPTGAQETQYF
>TRBJ2-7|TRBV6-1|few|.
TGTGCCAGCAGTTCCCCCCGCCGGTCGTCCTACGAGCAGTACTTC
CASSSPRRSSYEQYF
>TRBJ2-7|TRBV27|.|TRBD2
TGTGCCAGCAGTTTATTAGCTAGCGGGGGTTACGAGCAGTACTTC
CASSLLASGGYEQYF
>TRBJ2-1|TRBV11-3|few|TRBD1
TGTGCCAGCAGCTTAGAGGGGGACAGGGGGTTCGATGAGCAGTTCTTC
CASSLEGDRGFDEQFF
>TRBJ2-1|TRBV6-5|.|TRBD2
TGTGCCAGCAGCCGACTAGCGGGGGGGAATGAGCAGTTCTTC
CASSRLAGGNEQFF
>TRBJ2-5|TRBV7-2|.|TRBD2
TGTGCCAGCAGCTTAGGCCACCGGGGCGGGGGGGCCAGGGAGACCCAGTACTTC
CASSLGHRGGGARETQYF